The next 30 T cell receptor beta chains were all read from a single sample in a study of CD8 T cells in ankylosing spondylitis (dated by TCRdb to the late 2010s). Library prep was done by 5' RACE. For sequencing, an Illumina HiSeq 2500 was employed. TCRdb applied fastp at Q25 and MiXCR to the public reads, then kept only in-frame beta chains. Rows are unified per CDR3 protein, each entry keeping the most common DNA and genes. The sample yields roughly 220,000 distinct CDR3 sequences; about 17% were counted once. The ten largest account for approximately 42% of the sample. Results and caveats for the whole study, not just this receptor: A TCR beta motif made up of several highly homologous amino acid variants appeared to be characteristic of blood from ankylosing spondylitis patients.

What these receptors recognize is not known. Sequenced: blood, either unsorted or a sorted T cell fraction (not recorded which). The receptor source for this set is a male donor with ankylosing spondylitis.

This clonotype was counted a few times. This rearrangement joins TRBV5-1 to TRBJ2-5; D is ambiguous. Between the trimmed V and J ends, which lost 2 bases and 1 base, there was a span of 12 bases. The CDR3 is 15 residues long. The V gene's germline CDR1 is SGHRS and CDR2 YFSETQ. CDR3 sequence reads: CASSFASNGQETQYF. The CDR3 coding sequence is TGCGCCAGCAGCTTTGCTTCAAACGGCCAAGAGACCCAGTACTTC.

The CDR3: CASSRTVGYTDTQYF. CDR3 nucleotide sequence: TGTGCCAGCAGCCGTACGGTCGGATACACAGATACGCAGTATTTT. The J gene is TRBJ2-3, the V gene TRBV7-3; no clear D. The CDR3 contains 15 residues. CDR1 SGHTA and CDR2 FQGTGA come from the germline V gene. Trimming pared 5 bases from V and 2 bases from J, leaving 14 bases between.

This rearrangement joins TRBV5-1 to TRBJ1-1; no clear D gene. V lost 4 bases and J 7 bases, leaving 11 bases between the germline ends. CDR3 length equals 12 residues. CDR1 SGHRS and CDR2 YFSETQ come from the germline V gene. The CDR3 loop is CASSPDGVEAFF. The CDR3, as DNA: TGCGCCAGCAGCCCGGATGGAGTTGAAGCTTTCTTT.

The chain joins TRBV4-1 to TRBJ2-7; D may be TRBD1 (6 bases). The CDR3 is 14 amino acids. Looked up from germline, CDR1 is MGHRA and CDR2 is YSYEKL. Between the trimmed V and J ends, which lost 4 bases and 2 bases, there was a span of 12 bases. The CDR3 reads CASSPTGQTYEQYF. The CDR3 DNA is TGCGCCAGCAGCCCTACAGGACAGACCTACGAGCAGTACTTC.

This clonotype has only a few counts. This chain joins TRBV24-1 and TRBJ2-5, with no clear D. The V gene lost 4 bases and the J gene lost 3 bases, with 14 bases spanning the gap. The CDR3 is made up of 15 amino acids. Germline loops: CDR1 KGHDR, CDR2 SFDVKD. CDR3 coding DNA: TGTGCCACCAGTGAGTTGGCAGGAGAAGAAGAGACCCAGTACTTC. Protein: CATSELAGEEETQYF.

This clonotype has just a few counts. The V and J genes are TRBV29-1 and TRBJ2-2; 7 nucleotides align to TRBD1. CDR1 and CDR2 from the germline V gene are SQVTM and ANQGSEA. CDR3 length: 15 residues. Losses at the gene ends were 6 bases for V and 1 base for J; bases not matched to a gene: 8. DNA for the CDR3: TGCAGCGTGATTTCCGGGACAGTGAACACCGGGGAGCTGTTTTTT. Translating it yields CSVISGTVNTGELFF.

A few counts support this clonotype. Written as DNA, the CDR3 is TGTGCCAGCAGTTTATTCGGGACAGGGGCTAGCATTGGGGAGACCCAGTACTTC. The encoded protein is CASSLFGTGASIGETQYF. The chain recombines TRBV12-3 or TRBV12-4 with TRBJ2-5; the match to TRBD1 covers 10 bases. The CDR3 length is 18 residues. V lost 2 bases, J lost 5 bases, and 14 bases stayed unmatched.

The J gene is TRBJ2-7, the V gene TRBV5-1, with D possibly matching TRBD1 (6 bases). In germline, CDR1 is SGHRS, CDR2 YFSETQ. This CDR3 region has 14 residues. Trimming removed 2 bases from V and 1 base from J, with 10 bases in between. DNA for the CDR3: TGCGCCAGCAGCTTCTCCAGGGGATCCTACGAGCAGTACTTC. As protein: CASSFSRGSYEQYF.

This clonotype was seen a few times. DNA for the CDR3: TGCGCCAGCAGCTTCGGTACGGTACGGCTAGCCCCCTCAGATACGCAGTATTTT. This gives the protein CASSFGTVRLAPSDTQYF. The V and J genes are TRBV5-1 and TRBJ2-3, with a tentative D call TRBD2 (5 bases). Trimming pared 2 bases from V and 4 bases from J, leaving 23 bases between. This CDR3 region has 18 residues. From germline, CDR1 is SGHRS and CDR2 YFSETQ. Together with reference TRBV5-1 and TRBJ2-3, the CDR3 gives the full variable domain: KAGVTQTPRYLIKTRGQQVTLSCSPISGHRSVSWYQQTPGQGLQFLFEYFSETQRNKGNFPGRFSGRQFSNSRSEMNVSTLELGDSALYLCASSFGTVRLAPSDTQYFGPGTRLTVL.

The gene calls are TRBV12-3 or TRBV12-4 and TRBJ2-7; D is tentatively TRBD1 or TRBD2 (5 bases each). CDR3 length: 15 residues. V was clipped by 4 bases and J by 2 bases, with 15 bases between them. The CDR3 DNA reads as TGTGCCAGCAGTTGGGACGGGTCTCCAACCTACGAGCAGTACTTC. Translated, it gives CASSWDGSPTYEQYF.

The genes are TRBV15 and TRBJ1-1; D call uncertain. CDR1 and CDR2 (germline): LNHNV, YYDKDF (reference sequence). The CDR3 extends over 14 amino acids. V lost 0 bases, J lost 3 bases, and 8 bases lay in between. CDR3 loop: CATSREGWDTEAFF. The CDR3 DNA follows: TGTGCCACCAGCAGAGAAGGGTGGGACACTGAAGCTTTCTTT. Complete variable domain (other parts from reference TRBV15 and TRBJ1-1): DAMVIQNPRYQVTQFGKPVTLSCSQTLNHNVMYWYQQKSSQAPKLLFHYYDKDFNNEADTPDNFQSRRPNTSFCFLDIRSPGLGDTAMYLCATSREGWDTEAFFGQGTRLTVV.

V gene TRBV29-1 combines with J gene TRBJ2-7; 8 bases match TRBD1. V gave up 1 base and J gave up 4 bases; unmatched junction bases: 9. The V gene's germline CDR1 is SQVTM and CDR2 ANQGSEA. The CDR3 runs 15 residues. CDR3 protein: CSVEVLGQGPYEQYF. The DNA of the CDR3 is TGCAGCGTTGAAGTGTTAGGACAGGGTCCTTACGAGCAGTACTTC.

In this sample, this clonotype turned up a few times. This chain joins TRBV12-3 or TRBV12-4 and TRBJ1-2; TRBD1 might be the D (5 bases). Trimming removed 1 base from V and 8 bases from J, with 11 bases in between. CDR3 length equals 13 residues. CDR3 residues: CASSLGRVEGYTF. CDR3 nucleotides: TGTGCCAGCAGTTTAGGCAGGGTGGAAGGCTACACCTTC.

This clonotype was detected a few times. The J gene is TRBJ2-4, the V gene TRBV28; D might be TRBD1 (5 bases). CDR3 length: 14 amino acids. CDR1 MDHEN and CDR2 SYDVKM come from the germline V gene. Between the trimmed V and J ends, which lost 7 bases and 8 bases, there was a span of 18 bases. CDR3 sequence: CASTPGHDFHIQYF. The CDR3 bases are TGTGCCAGCACCCCAGGACACGACTTTCACATTCAGTACTTC.

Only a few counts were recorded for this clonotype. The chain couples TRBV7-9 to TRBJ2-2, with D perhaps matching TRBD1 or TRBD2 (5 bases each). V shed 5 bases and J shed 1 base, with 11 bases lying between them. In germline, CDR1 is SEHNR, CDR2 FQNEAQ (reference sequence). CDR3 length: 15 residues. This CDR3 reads CASSRDGWNTGELFF. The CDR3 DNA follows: TGTGCCAGCAGCCGGGACGGGTGGAACACCGGGGAGCTGTTTTTT.

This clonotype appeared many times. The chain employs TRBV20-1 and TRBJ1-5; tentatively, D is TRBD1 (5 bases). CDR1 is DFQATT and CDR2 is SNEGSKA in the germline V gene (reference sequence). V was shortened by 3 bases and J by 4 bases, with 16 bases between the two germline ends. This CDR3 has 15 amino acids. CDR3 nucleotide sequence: TGCAGTGCTAGCTGGGGCCCCGAGATTAATCAGCCCCAGCATTTT. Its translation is CSASWGPEINQPQHF.

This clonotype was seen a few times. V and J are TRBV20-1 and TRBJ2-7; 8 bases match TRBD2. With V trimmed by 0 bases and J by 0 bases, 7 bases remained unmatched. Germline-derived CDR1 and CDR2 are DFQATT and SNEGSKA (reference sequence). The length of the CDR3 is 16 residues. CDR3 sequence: CSARDFSGVSSYEQYF. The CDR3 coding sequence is TGCAGTGCTAGAGATTTTAGCGGGGTTAGCTCCTACGAGCAGTACTTC.

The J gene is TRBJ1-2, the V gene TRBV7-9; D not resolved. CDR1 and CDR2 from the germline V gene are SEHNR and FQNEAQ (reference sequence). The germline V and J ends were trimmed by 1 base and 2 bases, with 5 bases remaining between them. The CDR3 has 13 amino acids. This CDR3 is CASSLGQNYGYTF. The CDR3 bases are TGTGCCAGCAGCTTAGGGCAGAACTATGGCTACACCTTC.

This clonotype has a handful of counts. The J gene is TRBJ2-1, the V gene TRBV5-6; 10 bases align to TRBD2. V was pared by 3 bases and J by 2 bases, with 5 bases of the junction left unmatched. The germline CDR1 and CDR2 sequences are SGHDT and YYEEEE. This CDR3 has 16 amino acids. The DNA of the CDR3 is TGTGCCAGCAGCTCCAGCGGGGGGGCCGCCTACAATGAGCAGTTCTTC. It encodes CASSSSGGAAYNEQFF.

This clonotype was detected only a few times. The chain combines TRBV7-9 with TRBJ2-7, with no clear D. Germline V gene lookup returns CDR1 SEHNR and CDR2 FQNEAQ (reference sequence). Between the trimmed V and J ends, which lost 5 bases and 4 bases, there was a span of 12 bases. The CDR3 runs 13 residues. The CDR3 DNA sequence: TGTGCCAGCAGCCCCCCAGTGGCGTACGAGCAGTACTTC. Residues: CASSPPVAYEQYF.

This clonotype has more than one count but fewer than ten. The CDR3 nucleotides read TGTGCCAGCAGTTACCTGGCGGGGGGCCCTCAAGAGACCCAGTACTTC. This gives the protein CASSYLAGGPQETQYF. V and J are TRBV6-5 and TRBJ2-5; 8 bases map to TRBD2. The CDR3 runs to 16 residues. Germline CDR1 reads MNHEY; CDR2 reads SVGAGI. V trimming: 2 bases; J trimming: 2 bases; junction bases outside the gene matches: 7.

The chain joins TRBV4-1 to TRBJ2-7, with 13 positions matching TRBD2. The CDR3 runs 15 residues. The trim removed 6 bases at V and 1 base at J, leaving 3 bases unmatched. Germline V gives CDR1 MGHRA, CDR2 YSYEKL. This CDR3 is CASSRGLAGSYEQYF. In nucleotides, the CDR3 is TGCGCCAGCAGTCGGGGACTAGCGGGGTCCTACGAGCAGTACTTC.

The CDR3 bases are TGTGCCAGCAGTTTTTCTTGGGAGCAGGTGAACACTGAAGCTTTCTTT. It codes for CASSFSWEQVNTEAFF. The V call is TRBV27, the J call TRBJ1-1; D unresolved. CDR3 length: 16 amino acids. Trimming took off 3 bases at V and 0 bases at J, with 14 bases between the two ends. Germline V gives CDR1 MNHEY, CDR2 SMNVEV (reference sequence).

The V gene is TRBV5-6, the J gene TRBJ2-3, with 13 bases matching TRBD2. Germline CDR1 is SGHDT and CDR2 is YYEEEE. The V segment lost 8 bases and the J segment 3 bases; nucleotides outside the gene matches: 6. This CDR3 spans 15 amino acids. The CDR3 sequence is CASDGLAGVTDTQYF. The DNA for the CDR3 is TGTGCCAGTGACGGACTAGCGGGAGTAACAGATACGCAGTATTTT.

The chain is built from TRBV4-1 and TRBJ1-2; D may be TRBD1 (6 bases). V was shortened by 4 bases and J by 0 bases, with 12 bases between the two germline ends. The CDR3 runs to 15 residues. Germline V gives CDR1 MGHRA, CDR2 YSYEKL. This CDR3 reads CASSPQGGPNYGYTF. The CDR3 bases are TGCGCCAGCAGCCCCCAAGGGGGGCCTAACTATGGCTACACCTTC.

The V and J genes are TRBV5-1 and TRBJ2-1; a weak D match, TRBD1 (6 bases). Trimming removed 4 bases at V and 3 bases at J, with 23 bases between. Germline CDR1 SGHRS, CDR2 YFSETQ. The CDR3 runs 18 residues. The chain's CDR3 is CASSPRGWAGLDYNEQFF. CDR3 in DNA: TGCGCCAGCAGCCCCAGGGGATGGGCTGGGCTTGACTACAATGAGCAGTTCTTC.

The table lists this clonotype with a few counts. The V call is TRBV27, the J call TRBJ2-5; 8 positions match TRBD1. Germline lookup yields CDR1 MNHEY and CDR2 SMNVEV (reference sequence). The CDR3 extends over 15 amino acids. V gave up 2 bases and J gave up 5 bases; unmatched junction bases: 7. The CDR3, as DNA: TGTGCCAGCAGTTTAACTGGACAGGGTCGGGAGACCCAGTACTTC. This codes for CASSLTGQGRETQYF.

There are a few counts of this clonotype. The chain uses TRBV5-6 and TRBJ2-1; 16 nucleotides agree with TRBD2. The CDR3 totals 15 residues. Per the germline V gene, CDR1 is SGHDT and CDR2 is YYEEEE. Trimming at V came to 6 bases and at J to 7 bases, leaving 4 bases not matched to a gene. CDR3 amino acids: CASMKGLAGGNEQFF. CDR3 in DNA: TGTGCCAGCATGAAGGGACTAGCGGGGGGGAATGAGCAGTTCTTC.

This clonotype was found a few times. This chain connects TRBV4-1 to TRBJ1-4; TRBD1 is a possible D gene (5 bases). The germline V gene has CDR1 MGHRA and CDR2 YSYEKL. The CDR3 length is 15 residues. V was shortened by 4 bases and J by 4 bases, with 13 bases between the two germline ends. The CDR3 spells CASSLRDPLNEKLFF. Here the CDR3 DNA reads TGCGCCAGCAGCCTGCGGGACCCTCTTAATGAAAAACTGTTTTTT.

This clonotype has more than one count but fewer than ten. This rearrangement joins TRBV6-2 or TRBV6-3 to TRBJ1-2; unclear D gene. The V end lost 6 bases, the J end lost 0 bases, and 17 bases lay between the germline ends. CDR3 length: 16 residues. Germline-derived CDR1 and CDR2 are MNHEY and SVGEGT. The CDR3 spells CASSPVDRLANYGYTF. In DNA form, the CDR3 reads TGTGCCAGCAGCCCTGTGGACCGGTTAGCTAACTATGGCTACACCTTC.